A selection of T cell receptor beta chains follows, all from one sample in a study of a mutant IDH1 vaccine in newly diagnosed glioma. TCRdb's table, derived via immunoSEQ multiplex PCR, lists solely in-frame clones and lacks some. The sample lists just under 95,000 clones; about 80% were seen once. This material consisted of PBMCs, taken from a glioma patient treated with radiotherapy, temozolomide or both. Receptors originate from a woman aged 45 to 65 with glioma. Both conserved end residues are part of each CDR3. D genes are given only for firm matches. Size is stated for part of the rows, as once, few or many counts, or as a class when the clone is expanded.

clone size,CDR3 length,J gene,D gene,V gene,CDR3 DNA,CDR3 protein
.,13,TRBJ2-1,.,TRBV6-6,TGTGCCAGCATAGGACAAGTTTACAATGAGCAGTTCTTC,CASIGQVYNEQFF
.,14,TRBJ2-5,TRBD1,TRBV7-7,TGTGCTAGCAGCCGGGACAGGGGGTCAGAGACCCAGTACTTC,CASSRDRGSETQYF
.,13,TRBJ1-2,.,TRBV6-1,TGTGCCAGCAGTGAAATACCGATCTATGGCTACACCTTC,CASSEIPIYGYTF
few,14,TRBJ1-5,.,TRBV27,TGTGCCAGCCGCACGGGTTATAGCAATCAGCCCCAGCATTTT,CASRTGYSNQPQHF
.,13,TRBJ1-2,TRBD1,TRBV5-6,TGTGCCAGCAGCTCGACAGGGGACTATGGCTACACCTTC,CASSSTGDYGYTF
once,15,TRBJ1-4,.,TRBV7-2,TGTGCCAGCAGCCCCGACAGCACTTTTAATGAAAAACTGTTTTTT,CASSPDSTFNEKLFF
.,16,TRBJ1-1,TRBD1,TRBV11-1,TGTGCCAGCAGCCCTCGAGACAGGGGGCTTAACACTGAAGCTTTCTTT,CASSPRDRGLNTEAFF
.,14,TRBJ1-1,.,TRBV4-2,TGTGCCAGCAAGAGCCCCTCCATGAACACTGAAGCTTTCTTT,CASKSPSMNTEAFF
.,12,TRBJ1-4,.,TRBV25-1,TGTGCCAGCAGTGTCCCCGAGGGGAAACTGTTTTTT,CASSVPEGKLFF
.,16,TRBJ1-6,TRBD1,TRBV27,TGTGCCAGCAGTCCCACTCGACAGGGTGGGAATTCACCCCTCCACTTT,CASSPTRQGGNSPLHF
few,15,TRBJ2-1,TRBD2,TRBV6-6,TGTGCCAGCAGTTTGATAGCGGGGGGGAAGGATGAGCAGTTCTTC,CASSLIAGGKDEQFF
.,15,TRBJ1-2,.,TRBV19,TGTGCCAGTAGCTTGACAGCGTACTTTAACTATGGCTACACCTTC,CASSLTAYFNYGYTF
.,13,TRBJ1-2,.,TRBV28,TGTGCCAGCAGTTTAGGGGGTAACTATGGCTACACCTTC,CASSLGGNYGYTF
.,13,TRBJ2-7,.,TRBV4-1,TGCGCCAGCAGCCAAGAAGTCGCCTACGAGCAGTACTTC,CASSQEVAYEQYF
.,14,TRBJ1-1,.,TRBV27,TGTGCCAGCAGTTTATCGAGCGGAGGCACTGAAGCTTTCTTT,CASSLSSGGTEAFF
.,14,TRBJ1-6,.,TRBV7-9,TGTGCCAGCAGTCACAGGGTCGGTGGTTCACCCCTCCACTTT,CASSHRVGGSPLHF
once,14,TRBJ2-7,TRBD1,TRBV9,TGTGCCAGCAGCGTGGGACAGAGTTTTTCCGAGCAGTACTTC,CASSVGQSFSEQYF
.,14,TRBJ1-6,.,TRBV18,TGTGCCAGCTCACCAACGGGGGGCCGGTCACCCCTCCACTTT,CASSPTGGRSPLHF
once,16,TRBJ2-5,TRBD2,TRBV30,TGTGCCTGGAGTATACCGGGACTAGCGGGAAAAGAGACCCAGTACTTC,CAWSIPGLAGKETQYF
once,14,TRBJ2-1,.,TRBV2,TGTGCCAGCAGTGAAGGCAGGGCGAACAATGAGCAGTTCTTC,CASSEGRANNEQFF
once,16,TRBJ2-7,TRBD2,TRBV5-4,TGTGCCAGCAGCCTGGGGACTAGCGGGGGGAACTACGAGCAGTACTTC,CASSLGTSGGNYEQYF
once,14,TRBJ1-1,.,TRBV27,TGTGCCAGCAGCTCCGTGGGAGGGGGTACTGAAGCTTTCTTT,CASSSVGGGTEAFF
.,18,TRBJ1-1,.,TRBV7-8,TGTGCCAGCAGCTTAGTACCTGCGGGTCTGGGAGCCAACACTGAAGCTTTCTTT,CASSLVPAGLGANTEAFF
.,15,TRBJ1-2,TRBD1,TRBV28,TGTGCCAGCAGTTTATCGACCAGGGGGACTAATGGCTACACCTTC,CASSLSTRGTNGYTF
.,15,TRBJ2-1,TRBD2,TRBV7-2,TGTGCCAGCAGTCCTACTAGCGGGGGGGAGTATGAGCAGTTCTTC,CASSPTSGGEYEQFF
.,13,TRBJ1-2,.,TRBV10-1,TGCGCCAGCAGTGAGAATATCAACTATGGCTACACCTTC,CASSENINYGYTF
.,16,TRBJ2-7,TRBD1,TRBV9,TGTGCCAGCAGCGCCTCCCCGACAGGGGGAATCTACGAGCAGTACTTC,CASSASPTGGIYEQYF
few,17,TRBJ1-1,.,TRBV9,TGTGCCAGCAGCGTAGGTCAGGACCCCCTCTTGAACACTGAAGCTTTCTTT,CASSVGQDPLLNTEAFF
.,15,TRBJ1-2,.,TRBV4-1,TGCGCCAGCAGCCAAGTTGGGAGCGGGTCCTATGGCTACACCTTC,CASSQVGSGSYGYTF
.,15,TRBJ2-7,TRBD1,TRBV5-5,TGTGCCAGCAGCTTGGGGTTGGGGACAGCCTACGAGCAGTACTTC,CASSLGLGTAYEQYF
once,14,TRBJ2-7,.,TRBV4-1,TGCGCCAGCAGCCAAGACGGGGGAACCTACGAGCAGTACTTC,CASSQDGGTYEQYF
.,15,TRBJ1-6,.,TRBV5-4,TGTGCCAGCAGCTCCGGCGAGCAGAGGAGTTCACCCCTCCACTTT,CASSSGEQRSSPLHF
.,13,TRBJ1-1,.,TRBV7-2,TGTGCCAGCAGCTTGGGGGCGAACACTGAAGCTTTCTTT,CASSLGANTEAFF
once,13,TRBJ1-1,.,TRBV6-5,TGTGCCAGCAGGGCCGGGAGGTCCACTGAAGCTTTCTTT,CASRAGRSTEAFF
.,16,TRBJ1-5,.,TRBV2,TGTGCCAGCAGAGTCGAAGGGACTGGGAGCAATCAGCCCCAGCATTTT,CASRVEGTGSNQPQHF
once,13,TRBJ2-1,.,TRBV4-1,TGCGCCAGCAGCCAAGTTAACCACAATGAGCAGTTCTTC,CASSQVNHNEQFF
few,18,TRBJ2-6,TRBD1,TRBV4-3,TGCGCCAGCAGCCGGTCAGGGGGCAGACTCTCTGGGGCCAACGTCCTGACTTTC,CASSRSGGRLSGANVLTF
once,13,TRBJ2-7,.,TRBV5-5,TGTGCCAGCAGCTGGATGGACCCCTACGAGCAGTACTTC,CASSWMDPYEQYF
.,16,TRBJ2-5,.,TRBV15,TGTGCCACCAGCAGAGAGGGAGGCATCCTTGGAGAGACCCAGTACTTC,CATSREGGILGETQYF
.,15,TRBJ1-4,TRBD1,TRBV5-1,TGCGCCAGCAGCCTGATTGGGACAGCTAATGAAAAACTGTTTTTT,CASSLIGTANEKLFF
.,14,TRBJ1-5,TRBD1,TRBV19,TGTGCCAGTAGTAGGGGACAGGGGGGACAGCCCCAGCATTTT,CASSRGQGGQPQHF
.,16,TRBJ2-3,TRBD1,TRBV5-1,TGCGCCAGCAGCCTAGGGACAGCCACTAGCACAGATACGCAGTATTTT,CASSLGTATSTDTQYF
few,14,TRBJ1-2,TRBD1,TRBV7-2,TGTGCCAGCAGTCCAAAGGGACAGGGTGATGGCTACACCTTC,CASSPKGQGDGYTF
.,18,TRBJ1-5,TRBD1,TRBV7-2,TGTGCCAGCAGCTTAATCGGGACAGGGGGTGGAGGTGGTCAGCCCCAGCATTTT,CASSLIGTGGGGGQPQHF
.,15,TRBJ1-5,TRBD1,TRBV27,TGTGCCAGCAGTTTAGCAGGGGGCTACAATCAGCCCCAGCATTTT,CASSLAGGYNQPQHF
.,14,TRBJ2-7,.,TRBV6-5,TGTGCCAGCGGAATTGGGACAACTTCCTACGAGCAGTACTTC,CASGIGTTSYEQYF
once,13,TRBJ1-6,.,TRBV2,TGTGCCAGCAGAGACCGGGGGCATTCACCCCTCCACTTT,CASRDRGHSPLHF
.,15,TRBJ1-4,.,TRBV6-5,TGTGCCAGCAGGCCGCGGGGGGCGCGGGGTGAAAAACTGTTTTTT,CASRPRGARGEKLFF